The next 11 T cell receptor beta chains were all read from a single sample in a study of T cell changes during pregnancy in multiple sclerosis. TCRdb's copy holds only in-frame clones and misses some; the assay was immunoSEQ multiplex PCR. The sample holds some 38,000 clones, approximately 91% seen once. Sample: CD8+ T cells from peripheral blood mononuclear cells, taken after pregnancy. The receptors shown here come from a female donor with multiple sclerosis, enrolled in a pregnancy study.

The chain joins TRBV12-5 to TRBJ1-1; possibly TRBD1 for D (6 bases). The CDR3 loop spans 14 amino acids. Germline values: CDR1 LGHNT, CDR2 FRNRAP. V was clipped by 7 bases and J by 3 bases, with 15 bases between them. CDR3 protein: CASAKGDPDTEAFF. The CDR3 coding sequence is TGTGCTAGTGCTAAGGGGGACCCCGACACTGAAGCTTTCTTT.

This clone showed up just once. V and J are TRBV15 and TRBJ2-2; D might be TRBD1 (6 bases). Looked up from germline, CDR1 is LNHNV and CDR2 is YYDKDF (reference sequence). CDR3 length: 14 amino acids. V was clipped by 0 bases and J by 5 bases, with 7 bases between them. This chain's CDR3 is CATSRDRGTGELFF. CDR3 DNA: TGTGCCACCAGCAGAGATAGGGGGACCGGGGAGCTGTTTTTT.

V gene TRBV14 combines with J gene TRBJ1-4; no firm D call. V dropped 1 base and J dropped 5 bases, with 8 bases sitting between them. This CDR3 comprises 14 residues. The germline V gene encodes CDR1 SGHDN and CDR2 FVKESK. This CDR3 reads CASSQAPENEKLFF. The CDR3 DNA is TGTGCCAGCAGCCAAGCCCCGGAGAATGAAAAACTGTTTTTT.

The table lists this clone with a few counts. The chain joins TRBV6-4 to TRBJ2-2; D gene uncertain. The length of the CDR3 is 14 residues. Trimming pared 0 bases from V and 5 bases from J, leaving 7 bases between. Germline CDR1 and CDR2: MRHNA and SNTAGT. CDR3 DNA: TGTGCCAGCAGTGACTCCCTCGAGACCGGGGAGCTGTTTTTT. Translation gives CASSDSLETGELFF.

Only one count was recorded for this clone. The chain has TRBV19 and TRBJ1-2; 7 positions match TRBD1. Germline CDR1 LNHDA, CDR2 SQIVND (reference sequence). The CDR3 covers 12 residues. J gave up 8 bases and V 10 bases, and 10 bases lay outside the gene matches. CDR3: CATQTGAAGYTF. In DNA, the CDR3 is TGTGCCACCCAAACAGGGGCAGCAGGCTACACCTTC.

The CDR3, as DNA: TGTGCCAGCAGCAATGCTAAACTTGCGGACAGTAAAGAAGAGACCCAGTACTTC. The encoded protein is CASSNAKLADSKEETQYF. V is TRBV21-1 and J is TRBJ2-5; the D segment call TRBD1 is taken from the table without a DNA check. TRBV21-1 is listed as a pseudogene. The CDR3 covers 18 residues.

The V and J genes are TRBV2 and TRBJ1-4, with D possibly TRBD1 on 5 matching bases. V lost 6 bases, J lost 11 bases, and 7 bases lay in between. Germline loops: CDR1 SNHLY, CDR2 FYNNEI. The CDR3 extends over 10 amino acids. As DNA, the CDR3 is TGTGCCAGCAGGGGGGGGAAACTGTTTTTT. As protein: CASRGGKLFF.

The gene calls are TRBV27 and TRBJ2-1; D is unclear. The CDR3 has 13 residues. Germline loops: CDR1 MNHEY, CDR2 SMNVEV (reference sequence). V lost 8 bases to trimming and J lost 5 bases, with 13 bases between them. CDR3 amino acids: CASSLWRDNEQFF. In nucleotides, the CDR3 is TGTGCCAGCTCCCTCTGGAGAGACAATGAGCAGTTCTTC.

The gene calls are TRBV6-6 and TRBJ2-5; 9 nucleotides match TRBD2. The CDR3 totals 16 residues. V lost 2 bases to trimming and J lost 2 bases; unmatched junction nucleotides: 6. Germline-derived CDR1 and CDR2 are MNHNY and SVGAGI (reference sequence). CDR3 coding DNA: TGTGCCAGCAGTTACGCTCTAGCGGGGACGCAAGAGACCCAGTACTTC. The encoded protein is CASSYALAGTQETQYF.

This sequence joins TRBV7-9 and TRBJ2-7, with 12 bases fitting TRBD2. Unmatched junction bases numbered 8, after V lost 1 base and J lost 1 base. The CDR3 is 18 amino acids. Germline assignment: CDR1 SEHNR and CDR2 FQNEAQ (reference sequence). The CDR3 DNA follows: TGTGCCAGCAGCTTAGGGTCTAGCGGGAGGGATCTTTCCTACGAGCAGTACTTC. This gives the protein CASSLGSSGRDLSYEQYF.

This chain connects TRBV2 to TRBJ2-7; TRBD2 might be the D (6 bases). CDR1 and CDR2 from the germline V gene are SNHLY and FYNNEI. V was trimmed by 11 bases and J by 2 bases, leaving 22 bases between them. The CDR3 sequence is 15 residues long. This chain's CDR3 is CAWGVGGAKPYEQYF. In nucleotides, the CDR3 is TGTGCCTGGGGGGTGGGCGGAGCAAAACCCTACGAGCAGTACTTC.